Shown below are 25 T cell receptor beta chains from a single sample sequenced in a study of OX40 agonist ivuxolimab in advanced cancers. Assay: immunoSEQ multiplex PCR; the TCRdb copy retains only in-frame clones and omits some. The sample lists 95,000 to 150,000 clones, roughly nine tenths seen once, with around 0.55% in the top ten. The material was CD4+ or CD8+ T cells sorted from blood, obtained in a trial of the OX40 agonist ivuxolimab. All receptors come from an adult with an advanced solid tumor such as melanoma, head and neck, liver or kidney cancer.

The chain combines TRBV5-1 with TRBJ2-5; D is ambiguous. V shed 10 bases and J shed 0 bases, with 7 bases lying between them. Germline V gene data show CDR1 as SGHRS and CDR2 as YFSETQ. CDR3 length equals 11 residues. The CDR3 loop is CASTDQETQYF. In DNA, the CDR3 is TGCGCCTCAACAGACCAAGAGACCCAGTACTTC.

In this sample, this clone turned up once. The V call is TRBV7-2, the J call TRBJ1-2; 7 bases line up with TRBD1. The CDR3 consists of 15 residues. The germline gives CDR1 SGHTA, CDR2 FQGNSA. After removal of 0 bases from V and 2 bases from J, the junction contained 3 bases not matched to a gene. CDR3 DNA: TGTGCCAGCAGCTTAGCGGGGACAGCAAACTATGGCTACACCTTC. This translates into CASSLAGTANYGYTF.

This clone was observed once. The chain has TRBV19 and TRBJ1-1; TRBD1 might be the D (6 bases). There are 14 residues in the CDR3. Trimming cost V 4 bases and J 11 bases, with 20 bases left between them. The V gene's germline CDR1 is LNHDA and CDR2 SQIVND (reference sequence). The DNA for the CDR3 is TGTGCCAGTAGTACCATGGACAGATCGATTGCGGCTTTCTTT. Its translation is CASSTMDRSIAAFF.

The rearrangement links TRBV11-2 to TRBJ2-7, with 9 nucleotides matching TRBD1. The germline gives CDR1 SGHAT, CDR2 FQNNGV. J lost 3 bases, V lost 4 bases, and 4 bases had no gene match. This CDR3 has 14 residues. The CDR3 is CASSSGQGFYEQYF. Here the CDR3 DNA reads TGTGCCAGCAGCTCGGGACAGGGATTCTACGAGCAGTACTTC. The full variable domain, its missing parts supplied by reference TRBV11-2 and TRBJ2-7, is EAGVAQSPRYKIIEKRQSVAFWCNPISGHATLYWYQQILGQGPKLLIQFQNNGVVDDSQLPKDRFSAERLKGVDSTLKIQPAKLEDSAVYLCASSSGQGFYEQYFGPGTRLTVT.

The chain links TRBV7-2 to TRBJ2-7; 14 positions match TRBD2. The germline V gene encodes CDR1 SGHTA and CDR2 FQGNSA. The junction had 8 bases not matched to a gene; V was cut back by 5 bases and J by 5 bases. The CDR3 sequence is 16 residues long. In DNA form, the CDR3 reads TGTGCCAGCAGCCGGACTAGCGGGGGGAAATCTCACGAGCAGTACTTC. It translates to CASSRTSGGKSHEQYF.

Only one count was recorded for this clone. This chain connects TRBV10-1 to TRBJ1-4; 8 bases fit TRBD1. The germline V gene has CDR1 WNHNN and CDR2 SYGVQD (reference sequence). After removal of 3 bases from V and 8 bases from J, the junction contained 2 bases not matched to a gene. This CDR3 has 13 amino acids. The CDR3 region is CASSDGTGEKLFF. The CDR3 DNA reads TGCGCCAGCAGTGATGGGACAGGAGAAAAACTGTTTTTT.

V is TRBV10-2 and J is TRBJ1-6, with D hard to call. The V end was cut by 2 bases, the J end by 2 bases, with 1 base between. The CDR3 is 13 amino acids. The V gene's germline CDR1 is WSHSY and CDR2 SAAADI. CDR3 protein: CASSEAYNSPLHF. CDR3 DNA sequence: TGCGCCAGCAGTGAGGCCTATAATTCACCCCTCCACTTT.

CDR3 sequence: CASSQDRAGLADTQYF. CDR3 nucleotide sequence: TGCGCCAGCAGCCAAGATCGGGCGGGGTTGGCAGATACGCAGTATTTT. The V gene is TRBV4-3, the J gene TRBJ2-3; a possible D gene is TRBD2 (6 bases). The CDR3 has 16 residues. Trimming stripped 0 bases from V and 4 bases from J, with 14 bases between. Germline V gives CDR1 LGHNA, CDR2 YSLEER.

The V gene is TRBV11-2, the J gene TRBJ1-1; possibly TRBD1 for D (5 bases). The ends were cut back, 4 bases at V and 1 base at J, with 10 bases in the middle. Germline V gene lookup returns CDR1 SGHAT and CDR2 FQNNGV. This CDR3 is built from 14 residues. The CDR3 sequence is CASSWGGQNTEAFF. CDR3 nucleotide sequence: TGTGCCAGCAGCTGGGGCGGACAGAACACTGAAGCTTTCTTT.

This chain connects TRBV6-6 to TRBJ2-1; the match to TRBD1 covers 10 bases. CDR1 and CDR2 (germline): MNHNY, SVGAGI (reference sequence). The CDR3 has 14 amino acids. V lost 10 bases to trimming and J lost 4 bases; unmatched junction nucleotides: 7. The CDR3 DNA is TGTGCCACCCTGACAGGGGGCGCATACAATGAGCAGTTCTTC. It encodes CATLTGGAYNEQFF.

The V and J genes are TRBV10-3 and TRBJ2-3; D not certain. This CDR3 has 14 amino acids. The V and J ends lost 11 bases and 0 bases respectively, with 15 bases between them. Germline CDR1 is ENHRY and CDR2 is SYGVKD. In DNA form, the CDR3 reads TGTGCCTATAGATCAGGTTATAGCACAGATACGCAGTATTTT. Amino acids: CAYRSGYSTDTQYF.

The rearrangement links TRBV7-9 to TRBJ1-1; weak D call: TRBD1 (6 bases). The ends were cut back, 4 bases at V and 4 bases at J, with 13 bases in the middle. Germline V gives CDR1 SEHNR, CDR2 FQNEAQ (reference sequence). The CDR3 loop spans 14 amino acids. CDR3 residues: CASSSFRGGTEAFF. CDR3 sequence (DNA): TGTGCCAGCAGCTCCTTTCGAGGGGGCACTGAAGCTTTCTTT.

This clone showed up just a few times. The genes are TRBV5-1 and TRBJ2-7, with a weak D call TRBD2 (6 bases). This CDR3 is 15 amino acids long. Per germline, CDR1 SGHRS and CDR2 YFSETQ. Trimming cost V 0 bases and J 0 bases, with 10 bases left between them. CDR3 loop: CASSLEPGGSYEQYF. Here the CDR3 DNA reads TGCGCCAGCAGCTTGGAACCCGGGGGCTCCTACGAGCAGTACTTC.

V and J are TRBV5-1 and TRBJ1-2; weak D call: TRBD1 (5 bases). The CDR3 loop spans 14 amino acids. V shed 3 bases and J shed 3 bases, with 12 bases lying between them. In germline, CDR1 is SGHRS, CDR2 YFSETQ. CDR3 protein: CASSSQGADYGYTF. The CDR3, as DNA: TGCGCCAGCAGCTCCCAAGGGGCGGACTATGGCTACACCTTC.

The chain has TRBV29-1 and TRBJ2-2, with 8 bases lining up with TRBD2. The CDR3 loop spans 15 amino acids. Trimming took 3 bases from V and 3 from J; bases not matched to a gene: 6. The germline CDR1 and CDR2 sequences are SQVTM and ANQGSEA. The CDR3 here is CSVDREGGYTGELFF. The CDR3 bases are TGCAGCGTTGACCGGGAGGGGGGCTACACCGGGGAGCTGTTTTTT.

The V gene is TRBV10-1, the J gene TRBJ2-7; maybe TRBD1 (7 bases). Per the germline V gene, CDR1 is WNHNN and CDR2 is SYGVQD (reference sequence). This CDR3 contains 17 residues. Trimming shortened V by 6 bases and J by 2 bases, and 23 bases separated the two germline ends. CDR3 nucleotides: TGCGCCAGCAGCGATGCGGGGACAGTCGACGAGCCCTACGAGCAGTACTTC. It is translated as CASSDAGTVDEPYEQYF.

The V gene is TRBV6-4, the J gene TRBJ2-3; D may be TRBD2 (6 bases). The CDR3 totals 14 residues. Germline CDR1 MRHNA, CDR2 SNTAGT. Trimming removed 6 bases from V and 4 bases from J, with 14 bases in between. The CDR3 sequence is CASSRGSGPDTQYF. The CDR3 DNA is TGTGCCAGCAGCCGGGGGAGTGGACCAGATACGCAGTATTTT.

The genes are TRBV6-1 and TRBJ2-7; the match to TRBD1 covers 7 bases. Germline CDR1 reads MNHNS; CDR2 reads SASEGT. The V and J ends lost 4 bases and 3 bases, in that order; junction bases with no gene match: 6. CDR3 length: 14 residues. The CDR3 nucleotides are TGTGCCAGCAGTGTCTACAGGGGTGACTACGAGCAGTACTTC. This sequence encodes CASSVYRGDYEQYF.

The chain joins TRBV2 to TRBJ1-4, with unresolved D. The CDR3 runs 12 residues. V shed 7 bases and J shed 4 bases, with 7 bases lying between them. Germline lookup yields CDR1 SNHLY and CDR2 FYNNEI. The CDR3 here is CASNRLNEKLFF. The CDR3 region has the DNA TGTGCCAGCAACAGACTTAATGAAAAACTGTTTTTT. The entire variable domain, with the rest obtained from reference TRBV2 and TRBJ1-4, is as follows: EPEVTQTPSHQVTQMGQEVILRCVPISNHLYFYWYRQILGQKVEFLVSFYNNEISEKSEIFDDQFSVERPDGSNFTLKIRSTKLEDSAMYFCASNRLNEKLFFGSGTQLSVL.

Only a few counts were recorded for this clone. The chain uses TRBV18 and TRBJ1-5; TRBD1 matches 9 bases. V lost 3 bases to trimming and J lost 7 bases; unmatched junction nucleotides: 13. This CDR3 contains 17 residues. Germline V gene sequence: CDR1 KGHSH, CDR2 LQKENI. This CDR3 reads CASSPSTGTGFRQPQHF. DNA for the CDR3: TGTGCCAGCTCACCTTCAACCGGGACAGGGTTTAGGCAGCCCCAGCATTTT. Complete variable domain (other parts from reference TRBV18 and TRBJ1-5): NAGVMQNPRHLVRRRGQEARLRCSPMKGHSHVYWYRQLPEEGLKFMVYLQKENIIDESGMPKERFSAEFPKEGPSILRIQQVVRGDSAAYFCASSPSTGTGFRQPQHFGDGTRLSIL.

The rearrangement joins TRBV5-4 to TRBJ2-3; no firm D call. Trimming stripped 4 bases from V and 5 bases from J, with 5 bases between. The CDR3 runs to 11 residues. Germline CDR1 is SGHNT and CDR2 is YYREEE (reference sequence). CDR3 in DNA: TGTGCCAGCAGCGTTGAAGATACGCAGTATTTT. Protein: CASSVEDTQYF.

The V call is TRBV19, the J call TRBJ2-5; TRBD1 matches at 7 bases. The end of the DNA aligns better with TRBJ2-7, so the J call may be wrong. This CDR3 region has 14 residues. Germline V gene data show CDR1 as LNHDA and CDR2 as SQIVND (reference sequence). The CDR3: CASSSRDSFYEQYF. The CDR3 DNA reads as TGTGCCAGTAGTTCCCGGGACAGCTTCTACGAGCAGTACTTC.

This chain joins TRBV7-9 and TRBJ2-1, with TRBD1 identical over 7 bases. The V and J ends lost 1 base and 9 bases, in that order; junction bases with no gene match: 9. The CDR3 has 15 residues. Germline V gene sequence: CDR1 SEHNR, CDR2 FQNEAQ (reference sequence). This chain's CDR3 is CASSLEGTAEGEQFF. The CDR3 DNA sequence: TGTGCCAGCAGCTTAGAAGGGACAGCCGAGGGTGAGCAGTTCTTC.

The chain recombines TRBV28 with TRBJ1-1; 7 nucleotides agree with TRBD1. The CDR3 loop spans 12 amino acids. The V and J ends lost 8 bases and 3 bases, in that order; junction bases with no gene match: 3. Germline V CDR1 and CDR2: MDHEN, SYDVKM. The CDR3 DNA follows: TGTGCCAGCCGAACAGGGGACACTGAAGCTTTCTTT. Amino acid sequence: CASRTGDTEAFF.

The chain carries TRBV30 and TRBJ1-1; D is unclear. Germline CDR1 GTSNPN, CDR2 SVGIG (reference sequence). The germline V and J ends were trimmed by 8 bases and 5 bases, with 9 bases remaining between them. CDR3 length: 10 amino acids. The CDR3 protein is CAGSRTEAFF. The CDR3 region has the DNA TGTGCCGGCTCTCGGACTGAAGCTTTCTTT.